These 23 T cell receptor beta chains were sequenced from one sample in a study of CD8 T cells in ankylosing spondylitis. General study findings and limits: Ankylosing spondylitis blood appeared to carry a characteristic TCR beta motif of roughly eight highly homologous variants.

TCRdb reprocessed the 5' RACE reads via MiXCR and lists one record per CDR3 protein. The top ten clones hold over 0.9% of a sample with roughly 440,000 distinct CDR3 sequences, roughly 17% of them seen once. Antigen specificity for these receptors is unknown. The sequenced sample was blood, either unsorted or a sorted T cell fraction (not recorded which). The source is a male donor with ankylosing spondylitis.

This chain links TRBV3-1 with TRBJ1-5, with TRBD1 matching over 10 bases. There are 15 residues in the CDR3. Looked up from germline, CDR1 is LGHDT and CDR2 is YNNKEL (reference sequence). J was trimmed by 6 bases and V by 4 bases; bases with no gene match: 6. The CDR3 DNA reads TGTGCCAGCAGCCTCGGACAGGGGGTCGGTCAGCCCCAGCATTTT. Encoded protein: CASSLGQGVGQPQHF.

This chain links TRBV7-2 with TRBJ1-2; 7 positions match TRBD1. CDR1 and CDR2 from the germline V gene are SGHTA and FQGNSA. The V segment lost 4 bases and the J segment 1 base; nucleotides outside the gene matches: 9. The CDR3 consists of 16 residues. CDR3 in amino acids: CASSSYQGGVNYGYTF. CDR3 sequence (DNA): TGTGCCAGCAGCTCATACCAGGGGGGAGTTAACTATGGCTACACCTTC.

This clonotype was picked up a small number of times. The J gene is TRBJ1-1, the V gene TRBV29-1; D is ambiguous. The germline V gene encodes CDR1 SQVTM and CDR2 ANQGSEA. The ends were cut back, 7 bases at V and 1 base at J, with 16 bases in the middle. The CDR3 consists of 14 residues. This CDR3 reads CSGDARGGNTEAFF. The CDR3, as DNA: TGCAGCGGAGACGCCCGCGGAGGGAACACTGAAGCTTTCTTT.

The chain employs TRBV18 and TRBJ2-1; D not resolved. The CDR3 spans 14 residues. CDR1 KGHSH and CDR2 LQKENI come from the germline V gene. The V end lost 1 base, the J end lost 3 bases, and 7 bases lay between the germline ends. CDR3 loop: CASSPQKDYNEQFF. The CDR3 DNA reads as TGTGCCAGCTCACCACAAAAGGACTACAATGAGCAGTTCTTC. Drawing the rest from reference TRBV18 and TRBJ2-1, the complete variable domain is NAGVMQNPRHLVRRRGQEARLRCSPMKGHSHVYWYRQLPEEGLKFMVYLQKENIIDESGMPKERFSAEFPKEGPSILRIQQVVRGDSAAYFCASSPQKDYNEQFFGPGTRLTVL.

The chain couples TRBV2 to TRBJ2-5; D is undetermined. Looked up from germline, CDR1 is SNHLY and CDR2 is FYNNEI. The V end lost 5 bases, the J end lost 3 bases, and 10 bases lay between the germline ends. The CDR3 is 13 amino acids. The CDR3 nucleotides read TGTGCCAGCAGTACCCGGACGGAAGAGACCCAGTACTTC. Translation gives CASSTRTEETQYF.

The J gene is TRBJ2-1, the V gene TRBV20-1; 8 bases agree with TRBD1. The CDR3 length is 13 residues. Germline lookup yields CDR1 DFQATT and CDR2 SNEGSKA (reference sequence). The CDR3 loop is CRGQESSYNEQFF. In DNA, the CDR3 is TGCAGGGGACAGGAGAGCTCCTACAATGAGCAGTTCTTC.

This sequence joins TRBV5-8 and TRBJ1-2; D remains unclear. With 0 bases removed from V and 7 bases from J, the gap between germline ends came to 16 bases. Germline V gene sequence: CDR1 SGHTS, CDR2 YDEGEE. The CDR3 is 15 amino acids. The CDR3 here is CASSLAVGRPAGYTF. DNA for the CDR3: TGTGCCAGCAGCTTGGCGGTGGGCAGACCGGCTGGCTACACCTTC.

The chain is built from TRBV19 and TRBJ2-2, with a tentative D call TRBD1 (6 bases). V was trimmed by 7 bases and J by 3 bases, leaving 15 bases between them. The CDR3 extends over 15 amino acids. Germline V gene data show CDR1 as LNHDA and CDR2 as SQIVND (reference sequence). CDR3 DNA: TGTGCCAGTAAGGACCAAACAGGGTACACCGGGGAGCTGTTTTTT. Translating it yields CASKDQTGYTGELFF.

This clonotype was observed many times. The chain links TRBV4-2 to TRBJ1-5; D gene uncertain. Trimming shortened V by 3 bases and J by 6 bases, and 12 bases separated the two germline ends. CDR3 length: 14 residues. Per germline, CDR1 LGHNA and CDR2 YNFKEQ. The CDR3 reads CASSHDQASQPQHF. DNA for the CDR3: TGTGCCAGCAGCCATGACCAGGCTTCTCAGCCCCAGCATTTT.

This clonotype was counted only a few times. The gene calls are TRBV20-1 and TRBJ2-3; 8 bases match TRBD2. CDR1 and CDR2 from the germline V gene are DFQATT and SNEGSKA (reference sequence). V dropped 3 bases and J dropped 2; count of bases not matched to a gene: 4. This CDR3 spans 14 amino acids. As DNA, the CDR3 is TGCAGTGCTAGGGGGCGGGGGGCCACAGATACGCAGTATTTT. Translated: CSARGRGATDTQYF.

This clonotype turned up a few times. CDR3 amino acids: CASSLFPDRAQYF. The DNA for the CDR3 is TGCGCCAGCAGCTTGTTCCCCGACAGGGCTCAGTACTTC. This chain links TRBV5-1 with TRBJ2-7; 7 bases match TRBD1. Germline V gene sequence: CDR1 SGHRS, CDR2 YFSETQ. Unmatched junction bases numbered 8, after V lost 1 base and J lost 10 bases. There are 13 residues in the CDR3.

This clonotype was counted only a few times. The gene calls are TRBV5-1 and TRBJ1-5, with a weak D call TRBD1 (5 bases). CDR1 is SGHRS and CDR2 is YFSETQ in the germline V gene. This CDR3 spans 15 amino acids. Trimming stripped 4 bases from V and 5 bases from J, with 16 bases between. The CDR3 loop is CASSPGGGFDQPQHF. The CDR3 DNA reads as TGCGCCAGCAGCCCCGGTGGGGGGTTTGATCAGCCCCAGCATTTT.

J is TRBJ1-5 and V is TRBV2; tentatively, D is TRBD1 (6 bases). CDR3 length: 14 residues. The germline gives CDR1 SNHLY, CDR2 FYNNEI. Trimming removed 2 bases from V and 7 bases from J, with 12 bases in between. DNA of the CDR3: TGTGCCAGCAGTGAAAACAGGGATTACCAGCCCCAGCATTTT. Translating gives CASSENRDYQPQHF.

The chain recombines TRBV4-2 with TRBJ2-1; D possibly uses TRBD1 or TRBD2 (5 bases each). V lost 4 bases, J lost 8 bases, and 21 bases lay in between. Per germline, CDR1 LGHNA and CDR2 YNFKEQ. The CDR3 totals 16 residues. CDR3 coding DNA: TGTGCCAGCAGCCCTCTACCCGGGACGACCCCACATGAGCAGTTCTTC. This encodes CASSPLPGTTPHEQFF.

This clonotype was counted only a few times. J is TRBJ2-7 and V is TRBV7-2; D unresolved. The germline V and J ends were trimmed by 1 base and 2 bases, with 9 bases remaining between them. The germline V gene encodes CDR1 SGHTA and CDR2 FQGNSA. The length of the CDR3 is 14 residues. CDR3 protein: CASSLDKPAYEQYF. The CDR3 bases are TGTGCCAGCAGCTTAGATAAGCCCGCCTACGAGCAGTACTTC.

Only one count was recorded for this clonotype. The rearrangement joins TRBV7-6 to TRBJ1-3; no clear D gene. The germline gives CDR1 SGHVS, CDR2 FNYEAQ. This CDR3 is 16 amino acids long. The V gene lost 0 bases and the J gene lost 0 bases, with 9 bases spanning the gap. The CDR3, as DNA: TGTGCCAGCAGCTTAGCAGCTGGTAGCTCTGGAAACACCATATATTTT. This gives the protein CASSLAAGSSGNTIYF.

This clonotype was recorded many times. As DNA, the CDR3 is TGTGCCATCAGGGAAGGACAGAGTAACACTGAAGCTTTCTTT. As protein: CAIREGQSNTEAFF. The genes are TRBV10-3 and TRBJ1-1; D is perhaps TRBD1 (6 bases). The CDR3 is 14 amino acids. Germline loops: CDR1 ENHRY, CDR2 SYGVKD. Trimming shortened V by 6 bases and J by 2 bases, and 13 bases separated the two germline ends.

V is TRBV5-1 and J is TRBJ2-4; 11 nucleotides align to TRBD2. The ends lost 3 bases at V and 7 bases at J; junction bases unmatched: 6. CDR1 and CDR2 from the germline V gene are SGHRS and YFSETQ. CDR3 length equals 15 residues. The CDR3 nucleotides read TGCGCCAGCAGCTCGGAAGGGACTAGCGGTAACATTCAGTACTTC. Its translation is CASSSEGTSGNIQYF.

The chain recombines TRBV25-1 with TRBJ1-6; TRBD1 might be the D (6 bases). The V end lost 5 bases, the J end lost 9 bases, and 11 bases lay between the germline ends. The germline CDR1 and CDR2 sequences are MGHDK and SYGVNS. This CDR3 comprises 13 residues. CDR3 sequence reads: CASSRKQGSPLHF. In DNA, the CDR3 is TGTGCCAGCAGTCGAAAACAGGGTTCACCCCTCCACTTT. Drawing the rest from reference TRBV25-1 and TRBJ1-6, the complete variable domain is EADIYQTPRYLVIGTGKKITLECSQTMGHDKMYWYQQDPGMELHLIHYSYGVNSTEKGDLSSESTVSRIRTEHFPLTLESARPSHTSQYLCASSRKQGSPLHFGNGTRLTVT.

This sequence joins TRBV5-1 and TRBJ2-1, with 7 bases lining up with TRBD2. Germline trimming cut 0 bases from V and 3 bases from J; bases unmatched to any gene: 9. This CDR3 comprises 17 residues. The germline V gene has CDR1 SGHRS and CDR2 YFSETQ. This CDR3 reads CASSLGGTTPLYNEQFF. Here the CDR3 DNA reads TGCGCCAGCAGCTTGGGGGGGACTACTCCCCTCTACAATGAGCAGTTCTTC.

The rearrangement uses TRBV9 and TRBJ2-7; D remains unclear. Deletions cut 0 bases from V and 6 bases from J, with 10 bases between. This CDR3 region has 13 residues. CDR1 and CDR2 (germline): SGDLS, YYNGEE. The CDR3 reads CASSVAPYSEQYF. The DNA of the CDR3 is TGTGCCAGCAGCGTAGCACCGTATTCCGAGCAGTACTTC.

In its sample, this clonotype was seen a few times. The CDR3, as DNA: TGCGCCAGCAGCTTGTTGCAGGGGGCTGGTGAAGCTTTCTTT. Protein: CASSLLQGAGEAFF. The V gene is TRBV5-1, the J gene TRBJ1-1; 8 bases are shared with TRBD1. This CDR3 spans 14 amino acids. In germline, CDR1 is SGHRS, CDR2 YFSETQ. Trimming took 1 base from V and 7 from J; bases not matched to a gene: 6.

The sample holds a few counts of this clonotype. V and J are TRBV7-2 and TRBJ1-1, with D unresolved. The germline V and J ends were trimmed by 1 base and 1 base, with 13 bases remaining between them. The CDR3 length is 16 residues. Germline assignment: CDR1 SGHTA and CDR2 FQGNSA. This chain's CDR3 is CASSLGGWGGNTEAFF. As DNA, the CDR3 is TGTGCCAGCAGCTTAGGAGGGTGGGGAGGGAACACTGAAGCTTTCTTT.